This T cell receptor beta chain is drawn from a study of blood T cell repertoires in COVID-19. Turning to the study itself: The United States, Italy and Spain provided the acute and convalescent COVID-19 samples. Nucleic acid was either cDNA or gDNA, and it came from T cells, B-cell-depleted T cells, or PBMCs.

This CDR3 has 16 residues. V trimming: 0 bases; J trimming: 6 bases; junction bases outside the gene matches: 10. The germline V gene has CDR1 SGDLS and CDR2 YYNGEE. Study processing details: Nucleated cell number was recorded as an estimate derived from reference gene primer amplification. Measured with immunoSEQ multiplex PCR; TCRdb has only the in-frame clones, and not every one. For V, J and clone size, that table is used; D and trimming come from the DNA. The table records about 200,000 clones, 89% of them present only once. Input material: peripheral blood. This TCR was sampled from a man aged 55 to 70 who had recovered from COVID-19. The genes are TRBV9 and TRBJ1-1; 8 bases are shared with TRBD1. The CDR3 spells CASSVVPDRAPAEAFF. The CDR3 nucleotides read TGTGCCAGCAGCGTAGTTCCGGACAGGGCACCCGCTGAAGCTTTCTTT.